Each of the 20 T cell receptor beta chains below was sequenced from the same sample in a study of T cell repertoires in cytomegalovirus infection. TCRdb re-called the reads through MiXCR, storing one row per CDR3 protein. Of fewer than 550,000 distinct CDR3 sequences listed, approximately 11% are singletons. Sequenced: PBMCs. All receptors come from a human donor in good health (CMV status not recorded). Some clones in this sample may be carry-over from other donors' samples.

This clonotype was recorded many times. This chain links TRBV15 with TRBJ2-3, with 9 nucleotides matching TRBD1. The germline gives CDR1 LNHNV, CDR2 YYDKDF (reference sequence). This CDR3 is built from 16 residues. V was pared by 1 base and J by 5 bases, with 7 bases of the junction left unmatched. CDR3: CATSRGGQGGRDTQYF. CDR3 bases: TGTGCCACCAGCAGAGGGGGACAGGGCGGTAGAGATACGCAGTATTTT.

This clonotype occurred many times. The V call is TRBV5-6, the J call TRBJ2-7; D not certain. This CDR3 has 15 residues. Germline V gene lookup returns CDR1 SGHDT and CDR2 YYEEEE. V was trimmed by 0 bases and J by 6 bases, leaving 16 bases between them. In DNA, the CDR3 is TGTGCCAGCAGCTTGGAGGCCAAGCCACGGCGCGAGCAGTACTTC. It translates to CASSLEAKPRREQYF.

This clonotype was observed many times. The chain carries TRBV6-1 and TRBJ1-2; 7 bases agree with TRBD1. The CDR3 length is 16 residues. Trimming took 7 bases from V and 2 from J; bases not matched to a gene: 13. CDR1 and CDR2 from the germline V gene are MNHNS and SASEGT. The chain's CDR3 is CASKLRGARGNYGYTF. CDR3 nucleotides: TGTGCCAGCAAACTGAGGGGGGCCAGGGGGAACTATGGCTACACCTTC.

This rearrangement joins TRBV20-1 to TRBJ2-3, with 15 nucleotides matching TRBD2. V lost 5 bases to trimming and J lost 1 base; unmatched junction nucleotides: 10. Germline V gives CDR1 DFQATT, CDR2 SNEGSKA (reference sequence). This CDR3 comprises 18 residues. The CDR3 region has the DNA TGCAGTGCTTACCCGGGACTAGCGGGAGGAGGGGGCACAGATACGCAGTATTTT. Translation: CSAYPGLAGGGGTDTQYF.

This clonotype was recorded at least ten times. This chain uses TRBV12-3 or TRBV12-4 with TRBJ2-5; D is unclear. V lost 0 bases and J lost 0, with 11 bases in between. CDR3 length equals 16 residues. DNA for the CDR3: TGTGCCAGCAGTTTAGCGGAATCCAGGTACCAAGAGACCCAGTACTTC. It yields the protein CASSLAESRYQETQYF.

This clonotype was recorded many times. The chain joins TRBV28 to TRBJ1-5; D possibly corresponds to TRBD1 (5 bases). From germline, CDR1 is MDHEN and CDR2 SYDVKM. Deletions cut 1 base from V and 1 base from J, with 11 bases between. The CDR3 contains 16 residues. CDR3 sequence reads: CASSLSGRRSNQPQHF. In nucleotides, the CDR3 is TGTGCCAGCAGTTTATCGGGACGGAGAAGCAATCAGCCCCAGCATTTT. Full variable domain (remainder filled in from reference TRBV28 and TRBJ1-5): DVKVTQSSRYLVKRTGEKVFLECVQDMDHENMFWYRQDPGLGLRLIYFSYDVKMKEKGDIPEGYSVSREKKERFSLILESASTNQTSMYLCASSLSGRRSNQPQHFGDGTRLSIL.

This clonotype was counted between two and nine times. The gene calls are TRBV4-2 and TRBJ1-5, with D hard to call. The germline CDR1 and CDR2 sequences are LGHNA and YNFKEQ. The V end was cut by 4 bases, the J end by 6 bases, with 19 bases between. The CDR3 loop spans 16 amino acids. The chain's CDR3 is CASSLMQETQGQPQHF. CDR3 in DNA: TGTGCCAGCAGCCTAATGCAGGAAACCCAAGGTCAGCCCCAGCATTTT.

This clonotype was counted at least ten times. This CDR3 reads CASSLLAGEETQYF. CDR3 bases: TGTGCCAGCAGTCTCCTAGCGGGAGAAGAGACCCAGTACTTC. This chain connects TRBV12-3 or TRBV12-4 to TRBJ2-5; TRBD2 matches 10 bases. This CDR3 is built from 14 residues. J lost 3 bases, V lost 5 bases, and 3 bases had no gene match.

The chain joins TRBV5-1 to TRBJ1-4; D not resolved. Per germline, CDR1 SGHRS and CDR2 YFSETQ. This CDR3 region has 13 residues. Trimming cost V 0 bases and J 6 bases, with 6 bases left between them. The CDR3 nucleotides read TGCGCCAGCAGCTTGGACATCTATGAAAAACTGTTTTTT. Protein: CASSLDIYEKLFF.

The genes are TRBV4-2 and TRBJ2-1, with unresolved D. CDR3 length: 18 residues. Germline loops: CDR1 LGHNA, CDR2 YNFKEQ. The V end was cut by 1 base, the J end by 10 bases, with 26 bases between. The CDR3 region is CASSQAKSRAGRVGEQFF. The CDR3 nucleotides read TGTGCCAGCAGCCAAGCTAAATCTCGGGCTGGTCGGGTCGGGGAGCAGTTCTTC.

This clonotype was recorded many times. The chain is built from TRBV7-8 and TRBJ2-7; D gene ambiguous. Trimming took 1 base from V and 3 from J, leaving 13 bases between them. The germline CDR1 and CDR2 sequences are SGHVS and FQNEAQ. This CDR3 is 15 amino acids long. CDR3 sequence reads: CASSLETARSYEQYF. CDR3 in DNA: TGTGCCAGCAGCTTAGAGACTGCCAGGAGCTACGAGCAGTACTTC.

There are many counts of this clonotype. The DNA for the CDR3 is TGTGCCAGCAGCTTAGTTCGGGGCATCGGCGGGGAGCTGTTTTTT. It encodes CASSLVRGIGGELFF. This chain joins TRBV11-1 and TRBJ2-2, with D possibly being TRBD1 or TRBD2 (5 bases each). CDR1 and CDR2 (germline): SGHAT, FQDESV (reference sequence). This CDR3 contains 15 residues. V was trimmed by 1 base and J by 7 bases, leaving 13 bases between them.

This clonotype was seen ten or more times. CDR3 sequence reads: CASSSPGSAAYEQYF. DNA for the CDR3: TGTGCCAGCAGTTCCCCGGGTAGCGCAGCCTACGAGCAGTACTTC. This sequence joins TRBV6-5 and TRBJ2-7, with D possibly TRBD2 on 5 matching bases. Trimming left V 4 bases short and J 2 bases short, with 15 bases between. The germline CDR1 and CDR2 sequences are MNHEY and SVGAGI. The CDR3 covers 15 residues.

This clonotype was recorded a few times. The chain has TRBV27 and TRBJ1-1; D gene unclear. Per germline, CDR1 MNHEY and CDR2 SMNVEV (reference sequence). V was shortened by 7 bases and J by 3 bases, with 15 bases between the two germline ends. The CDR3 spans 14 residues. The CDR3 sequence: CASTPRVGYTEAFF. As DNA, the CDR3 is TGTGCCAGCACTCCGAGAGTTGGGTACACTGAAGCTTTCTTT.

The gene calls are TRBV29-1 and TRBJ2-2, with TRBD1 matching over 9 bases. The CDR3 loop spans 15 amino acids. Germline V gene sequence: CDR1 SQVTM, CDR2 ANQGSEA. The V and J ends lost 7 bases and 4 bases, in that order; junction bases with no gene match: 10. The CDR3: CSAVNRGRGTGELFF. The CDR3 DNA sequence: TGCAGCGCCGTCAACAGGGGGCGGGGCACCGGGGAGCTGTTTTTT.

The rearrangement uses TRBV2 and TRBJ2-1; 12 nucleotides match TRBD2. V lost 7 bases and J lost 9; bases outside the gene matches: 4. This CDR3 spans 13 amino acids. CDR1 and CDR2 from the germline V gene are SNHLY and FYNNEI. CDR3 DNA sequence: TGTGCCAGCAACCTAGCGGGAGGGCGTGAGCAGTTCTTC. This codes for CASNLAGGREQFF.

This clonotype was seen ten or more times. V usage is TRBV7-2 and J usage is TRBJ1-4, with 8 bases matching TRBD1. V trimming: 2 bases; J trimming: 7 bases; junction bases outside the gene matches: 6. The CDR3 contains 15 residues. Looked up from germline, CDR1 is SGHTA and CDR2 is FQGNSA. The CDR3 reads CASSLRGQGSEKLFF. The DNA for the CDR3 is TGTGCCAGCAGCTTACGAGGACAGGGAAGTGAAAAACTGTTTTTT. The full variable domain, in which reference TRBV7-2 and TRBJ1-4 provide the parts outside the CDR3, is GAGVSQSPSNKVTEKGKDVELRCDPISGHTALYWYRQSLGQGLEFLIYFQGNSAPDKSGLPSDRFSAERTGGSVSTLTIQRTQQEDSAVYLCASSLRGQGSEKLFFGSGTQLSVL.

This clonotype came up many times. The CDR3, as DNA: TGTGCCAGCAGCCCCCGACTAGCGGGCTCCTACAATGAGCAGTTCTTC. It translates to CASSPRLAGSYNEQFF. The chain uses TRBV7-2 and TRBJ2-1; 10 bases are a match to TRBD2. With 5 bases clipped from V and 0 bases from J, the junction kept 4 bases outside the gene matches. Germline CDR1 reads SGHTA; CDR2 reads FQGNSA. The CDR3 contains 16 residues.

Concerning this clonotype itself: At one of its ends the junction is not consistent with the germline gene, which may arise from a read error. V gene TRBV11-2 combines with J gene TRBJ1-1; maybe TRBD1 (5 bases). The CDR3 sequence is 16 residues long. Germline CDR1 and CDR2: SGHAT and FQNNGV. The CDR3 region is CASSPAGGQMNTQAFF. CDR3 DNA: TGTGCCAGCAGCCCCGCCGGGGGTCAAATGAACACTCAAGCTTTCTTT.

This clonotype appeared a few times. The genes are TRBV19 and TRBJ1-1; a weak D match, TRBD1 (6 bases). V was shortened by 5 bases and J by 4 bases, with 14 bases between the two germline ends. Germline-derived CDR1 and CDR2 are LNHDA and SQIVND (reference sequence). The CDR3 extends over 14 amino acids. The CDR3 nucleotides read TGTGCCAGTAGTCAACAGGGAGGCCCCACTGAAGCTTTCTTT. Amino acid sequence: CASSQQGGPTEAFF. Combining the CDR3 with reference TRBV19 and TRBJ1-1 gives the whole variable domain DGGITQSPKYLFRKEGQNVTLSCEQNLNHDAMYWYRQDPGQGLRLIYYSQIVNDFQKGDIAEGYSVSREKKESFPLTVTSAQKNPTAFYLCASSQQGGPTEAFFGQGTRLTVV.